The subject of this entry is one T cell receptor (beta chain). This CDR3 region has 16 residues. Trimming left V 3 bases short and J 4 bases short, with 16 bases between. In germline, CDR1 is LGHNA, CDR2 YNFKEQ. The sample comes from a study of cytomegalovirus exposure and HLA in healthy donors. With 60 Vbeta and 13 Jbeta primers, the PCR was carried out. TCRdb's copy holds only in-frame clones and misses some; the assay was immunoSEQ multiplex PCR. Seen here are approximately 140,000 clones, 65% to 80% observed once, and the top ten hold about 13%. The receptor was derived from a man aged 40-55 years in good health and CMV-seropositive. The gene calls are TRBV4-2 and TRBJ1-3, with TRBD1 as a possible D gene (6 bases). Sequenced sample: PBMCs. The CDR3 DNA reads as TGTGCCAGCAGCCAGGGGGCCCAAACCACGGGAAACACCATATATTTT. Protein sequence: CASSQGAQTTGNTIYF.